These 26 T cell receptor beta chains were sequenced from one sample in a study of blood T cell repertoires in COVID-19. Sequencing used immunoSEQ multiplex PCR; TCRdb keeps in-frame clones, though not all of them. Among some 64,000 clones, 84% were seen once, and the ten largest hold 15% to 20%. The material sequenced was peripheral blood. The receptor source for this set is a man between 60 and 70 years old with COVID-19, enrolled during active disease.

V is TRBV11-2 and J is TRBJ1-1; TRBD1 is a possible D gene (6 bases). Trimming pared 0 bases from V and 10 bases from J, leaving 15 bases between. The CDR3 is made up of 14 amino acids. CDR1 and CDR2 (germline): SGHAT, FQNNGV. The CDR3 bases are TGTGCCAGCAGCTTAGACACGGGAAGGGGGGGAGCTTTCTTT. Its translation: CASSLDTGRGGAFF.

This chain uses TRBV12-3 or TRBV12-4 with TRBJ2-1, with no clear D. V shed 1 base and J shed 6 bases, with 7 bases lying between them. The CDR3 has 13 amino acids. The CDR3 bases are TGTGCCAGCAGTTTAGAACTCACCAATGAGCAGTTCTTC. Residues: CASSLELTNEQFF.

The CDR3 bases are TGTGCCAGCACAAACCGGGACAGGGATTACAATGAGCAGTTCTTC. Translation gives CASTNRDRDYNEQFF. This chain connects TRBV6-5 to TRBJ2-1, with TRBD1 matching 9 bases. Unmatched junction bases numbered 8, after V lost 7 bases and J lost 4 bases. This CDR3 is 15 amino acids long. Germline CDR1 reads MNHEY; CDR2 reads SVGAGI.

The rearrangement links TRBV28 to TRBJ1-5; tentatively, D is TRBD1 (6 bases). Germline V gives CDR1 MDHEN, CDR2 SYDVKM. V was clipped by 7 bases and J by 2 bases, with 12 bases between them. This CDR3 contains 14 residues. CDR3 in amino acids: CASITGHGNQPQHF. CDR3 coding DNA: TGTGCCAGCATTACGGGACACGGCAATCAGCCCCAGCATTTT.

CDR3 protein: CASSPGTSGGPQETQYF. CDR3 nucleotides: TGTGCCAGCTCACCAGGGACTAGCGGGGGTCCCCAAGAGACCCAGTACTTC. The chain links TRBV18 to TRBJ2-5; 14 positions match TRBD2. Trimming at V came to 2 bases and at J to 1 base, leaving 3 bases not matched to a gene. The length of the CDR3 is 17 residues. CDR1 is KGHSH and CDR2 is LQKENI in the germline V gene.

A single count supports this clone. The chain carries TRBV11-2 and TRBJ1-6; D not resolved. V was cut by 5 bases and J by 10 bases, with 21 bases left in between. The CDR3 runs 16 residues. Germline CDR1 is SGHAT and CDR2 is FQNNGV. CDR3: CASSREGTSLGSPLHF. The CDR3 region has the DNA TGTGCCAGCAGCCGGGAGGGTACCAGTCTAGGGTCACCCCTCCACTTT.

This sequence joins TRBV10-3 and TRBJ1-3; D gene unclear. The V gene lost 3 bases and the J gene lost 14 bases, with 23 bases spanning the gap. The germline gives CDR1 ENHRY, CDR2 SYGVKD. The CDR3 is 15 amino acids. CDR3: CAISEYGNTRSGVYF. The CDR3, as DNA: TGTGCCATCAGTGAATATGGAAACACCAGGAGCGGGGTATATTTT.

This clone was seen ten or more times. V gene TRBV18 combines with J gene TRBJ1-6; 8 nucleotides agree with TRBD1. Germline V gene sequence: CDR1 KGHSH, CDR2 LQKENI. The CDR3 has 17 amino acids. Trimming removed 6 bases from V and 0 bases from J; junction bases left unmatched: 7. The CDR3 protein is CASSRTGLSSYNSPLHF. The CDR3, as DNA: TGTGCCAGCTCGCGGACAGGGTTGAGCTCCTATAATTCACCCCTCCACTTT.

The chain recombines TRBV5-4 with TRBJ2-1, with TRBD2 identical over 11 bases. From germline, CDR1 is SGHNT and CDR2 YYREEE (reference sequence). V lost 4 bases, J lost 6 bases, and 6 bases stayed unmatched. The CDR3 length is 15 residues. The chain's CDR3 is CASSTGTSGVNEQFF. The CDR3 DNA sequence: TGTGCCAGCAGCACCGGGACTAGCGGAGTCAATGAGCAGTTCTTC.

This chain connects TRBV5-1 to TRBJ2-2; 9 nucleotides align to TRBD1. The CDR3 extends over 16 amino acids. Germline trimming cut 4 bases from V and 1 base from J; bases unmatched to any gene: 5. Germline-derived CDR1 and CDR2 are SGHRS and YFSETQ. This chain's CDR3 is CASSGGTGLNTGELFF. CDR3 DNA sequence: TGCGCCAGCAGCGGTGGGACAGGGCTGAACACCGGGGAGCTGTTTTTT.

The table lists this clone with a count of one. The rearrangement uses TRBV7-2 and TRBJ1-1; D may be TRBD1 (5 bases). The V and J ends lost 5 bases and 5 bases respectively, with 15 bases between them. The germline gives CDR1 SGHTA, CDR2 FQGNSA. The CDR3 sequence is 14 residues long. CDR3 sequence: CASSPGWGRTEAFF. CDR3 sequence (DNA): TGTGCCAGCAGCCCTGGCTGGGGCCGGACTGAAGCTTTCTTT.

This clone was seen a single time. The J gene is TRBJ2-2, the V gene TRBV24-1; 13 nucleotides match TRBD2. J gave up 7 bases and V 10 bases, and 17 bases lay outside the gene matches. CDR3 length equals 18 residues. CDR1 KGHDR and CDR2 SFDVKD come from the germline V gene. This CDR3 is CATEPASGTSGNSGELFF. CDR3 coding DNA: TGTGCCACGGAACCGGCATCTGGGACTAGCGGGAATAGCGGGGAGCTGTTTTTT.

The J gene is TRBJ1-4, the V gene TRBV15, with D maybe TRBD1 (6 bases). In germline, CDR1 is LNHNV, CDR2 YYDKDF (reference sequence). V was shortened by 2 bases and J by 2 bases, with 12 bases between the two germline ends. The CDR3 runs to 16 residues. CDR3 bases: TGTGCCACCAGCAGATTCCGGGACACCACTAATGAAAAACTGTTTTTT. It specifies CATSRFRDTTNEKLFF.

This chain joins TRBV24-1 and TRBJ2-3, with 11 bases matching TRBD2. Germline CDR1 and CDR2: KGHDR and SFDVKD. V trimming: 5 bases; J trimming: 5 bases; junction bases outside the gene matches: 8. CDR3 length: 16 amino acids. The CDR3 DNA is TGTGCCACCAGTGGAGTTAGCGGGGGGGAGAGAGATACGCAGTATTTT. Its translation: CATSGVSGGERDTQYF.

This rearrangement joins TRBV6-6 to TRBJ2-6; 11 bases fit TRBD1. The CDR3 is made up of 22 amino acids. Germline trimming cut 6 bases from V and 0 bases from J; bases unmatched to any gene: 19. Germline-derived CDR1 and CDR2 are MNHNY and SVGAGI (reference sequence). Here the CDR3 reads CASSSLGTGGRMGSSGANVLTF. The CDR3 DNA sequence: TGTGCCAGCAGCTCCCTTGGGACAGGGGGAAGAATGGGAAGCTCTGGGGCCAACGTCCTGACTTTC.

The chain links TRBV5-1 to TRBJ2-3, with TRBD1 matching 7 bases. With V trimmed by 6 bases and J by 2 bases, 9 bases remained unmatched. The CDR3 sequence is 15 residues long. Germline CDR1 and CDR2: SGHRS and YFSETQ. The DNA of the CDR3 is TGCGCCAGCACCTCCCGGGGACAGCTCACAGATACGCAGTATTTT. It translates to CASTSRGQLTDTQYF.

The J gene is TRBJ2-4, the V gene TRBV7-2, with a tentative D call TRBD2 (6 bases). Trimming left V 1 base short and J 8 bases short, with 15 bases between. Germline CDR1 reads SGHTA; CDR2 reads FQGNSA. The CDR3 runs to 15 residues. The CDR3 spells CASSLGGSGNDIQYF. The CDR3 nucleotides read TGTGCCAGCAGCTTAGGGGGTAGCGGCAACGACATTCAGTACTTC.

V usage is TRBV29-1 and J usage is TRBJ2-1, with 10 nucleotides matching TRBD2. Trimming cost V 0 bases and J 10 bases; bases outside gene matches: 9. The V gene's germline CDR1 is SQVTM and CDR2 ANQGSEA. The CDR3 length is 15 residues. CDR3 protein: CSVEDSRGTSVEQFF. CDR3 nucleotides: TGCAGCGTTGAAGATTCTAGGGGGACTAGCGTCGAGCAGTTCTTC.

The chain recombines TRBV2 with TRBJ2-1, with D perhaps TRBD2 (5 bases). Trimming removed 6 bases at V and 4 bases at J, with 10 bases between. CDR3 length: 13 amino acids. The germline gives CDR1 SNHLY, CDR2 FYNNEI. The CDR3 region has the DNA TGTGCCAGCAGCAAGGACTCATACAATGAGCAGTTCTTC. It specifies CASSKDSYNEQFF.

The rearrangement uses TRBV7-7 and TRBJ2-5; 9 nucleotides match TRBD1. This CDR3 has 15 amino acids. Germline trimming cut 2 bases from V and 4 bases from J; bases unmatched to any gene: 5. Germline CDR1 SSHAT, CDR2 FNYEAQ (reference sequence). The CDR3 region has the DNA TGTGCCAGCAGCTTATGGGACAGGGTTGGAGAGACCCAGTACTTC. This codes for CASSLWDRVGETQYF.

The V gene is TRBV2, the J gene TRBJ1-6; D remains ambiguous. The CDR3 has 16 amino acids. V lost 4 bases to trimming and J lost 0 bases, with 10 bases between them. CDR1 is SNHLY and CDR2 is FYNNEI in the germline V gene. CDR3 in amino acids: CASSASRSSYNSPLHF. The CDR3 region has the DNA TGTGCCAGCAGTGCGAGTCGTAGCTCCTATAATTCACCCCTCCACTTT.

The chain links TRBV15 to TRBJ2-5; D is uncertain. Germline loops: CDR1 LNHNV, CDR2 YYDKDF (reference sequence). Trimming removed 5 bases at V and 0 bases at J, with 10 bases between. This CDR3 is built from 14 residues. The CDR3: CATSATLDQETQYF. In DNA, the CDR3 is TGTGCCACCAGCGCAACCTTAGACCAAGAGACCCAGTACTTC.

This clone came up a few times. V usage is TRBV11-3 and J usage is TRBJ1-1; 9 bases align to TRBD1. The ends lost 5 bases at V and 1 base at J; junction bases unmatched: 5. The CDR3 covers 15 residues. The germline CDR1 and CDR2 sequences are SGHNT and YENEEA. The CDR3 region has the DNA TGTGCCAGCAGCCAATCGGGACAGGGGAACACTGAAGCTTTCTTT. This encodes CASSQSGQGNTEAFF.

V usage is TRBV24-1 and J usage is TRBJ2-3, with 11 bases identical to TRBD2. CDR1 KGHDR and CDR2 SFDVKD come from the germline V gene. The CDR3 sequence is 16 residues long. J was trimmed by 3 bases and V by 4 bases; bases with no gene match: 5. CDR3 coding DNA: TGTGCCACCAGTGAACCTAGCGGGAGGTTGACAGATACGCAGTATTTT. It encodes CATSEPSGRLTDTQYF.

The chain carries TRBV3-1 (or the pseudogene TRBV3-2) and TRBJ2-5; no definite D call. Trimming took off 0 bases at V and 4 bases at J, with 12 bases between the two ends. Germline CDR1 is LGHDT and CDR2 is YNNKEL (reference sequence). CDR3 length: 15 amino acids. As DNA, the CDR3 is TGTGCCAGCAGCCAAGAGGGCCCCTTCGGAGAGACCCAGTACTTC. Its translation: CASSQEGPFGETQYF.

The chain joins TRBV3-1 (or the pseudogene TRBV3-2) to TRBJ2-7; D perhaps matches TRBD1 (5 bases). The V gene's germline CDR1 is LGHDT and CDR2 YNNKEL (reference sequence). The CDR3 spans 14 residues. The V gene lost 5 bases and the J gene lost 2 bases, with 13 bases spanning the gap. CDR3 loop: CASSSDIPPYEQYF. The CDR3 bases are TGTGCCAGCAGCTCGGACATCCCCCCCTACGAGCAGTACTTC.